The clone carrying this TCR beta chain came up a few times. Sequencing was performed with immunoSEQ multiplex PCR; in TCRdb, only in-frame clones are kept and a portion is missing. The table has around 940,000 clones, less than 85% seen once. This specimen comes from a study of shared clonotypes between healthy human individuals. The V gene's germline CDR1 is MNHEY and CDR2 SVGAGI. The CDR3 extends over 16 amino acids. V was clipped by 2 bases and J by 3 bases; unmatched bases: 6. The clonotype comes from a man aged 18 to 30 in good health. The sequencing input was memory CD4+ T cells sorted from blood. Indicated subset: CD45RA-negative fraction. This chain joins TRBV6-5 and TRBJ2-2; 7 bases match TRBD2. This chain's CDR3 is CASSYRPSGHTGELFF. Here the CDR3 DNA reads TGTGCCAGCAGTTACAGGCCTAGCGGACACACCGGGGAGCTGTTTTTT.